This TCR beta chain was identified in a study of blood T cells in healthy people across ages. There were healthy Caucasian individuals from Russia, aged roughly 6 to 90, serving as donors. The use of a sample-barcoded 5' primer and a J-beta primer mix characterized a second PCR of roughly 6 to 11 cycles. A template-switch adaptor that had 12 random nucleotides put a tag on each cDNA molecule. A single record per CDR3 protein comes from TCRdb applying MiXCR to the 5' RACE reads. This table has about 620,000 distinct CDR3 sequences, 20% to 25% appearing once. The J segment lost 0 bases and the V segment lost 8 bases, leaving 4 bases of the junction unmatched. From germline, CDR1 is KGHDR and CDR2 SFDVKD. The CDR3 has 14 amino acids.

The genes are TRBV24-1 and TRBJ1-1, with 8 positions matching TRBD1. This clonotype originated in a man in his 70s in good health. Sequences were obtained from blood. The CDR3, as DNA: TGTGCCACCACTGAGACAGGGGTGAACACTGAAGCTTTCTTT. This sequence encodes CATTETGVNTEAFF.